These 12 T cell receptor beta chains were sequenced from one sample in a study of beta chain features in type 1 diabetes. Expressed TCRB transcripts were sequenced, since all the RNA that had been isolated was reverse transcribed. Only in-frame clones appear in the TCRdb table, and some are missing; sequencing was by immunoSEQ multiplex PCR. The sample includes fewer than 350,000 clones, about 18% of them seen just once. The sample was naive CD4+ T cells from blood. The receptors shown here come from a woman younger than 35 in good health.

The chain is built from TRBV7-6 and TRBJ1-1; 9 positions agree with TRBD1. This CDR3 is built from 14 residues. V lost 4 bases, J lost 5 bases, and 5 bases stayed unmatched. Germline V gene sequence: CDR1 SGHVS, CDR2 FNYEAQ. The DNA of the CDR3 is TGTGCCAGCAGCTCGGGACAGGGCGCGACTGAAGCTTTCTTT. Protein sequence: CASSSGQGATEAFF.

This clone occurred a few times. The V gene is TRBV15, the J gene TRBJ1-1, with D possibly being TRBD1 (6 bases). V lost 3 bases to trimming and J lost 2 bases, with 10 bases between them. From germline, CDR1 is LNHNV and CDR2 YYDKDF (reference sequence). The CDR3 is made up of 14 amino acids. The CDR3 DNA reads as TGTGCCACCAGCAGCGACAGGAGAAACACTGAAGCTTTCTTT. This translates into CATSSDRRNTEAFF. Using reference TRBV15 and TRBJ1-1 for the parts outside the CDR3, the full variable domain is DAMVIQNPRYQVTQFGKPVTLSCSQTLNHNVMYWYQQKSSQAPKLLFHYYDKDFNNEADTPDNFQSRRPNTSFCFLDIRSPGLGDTAMYLCATSSDRRNTEAFFGQGTRLTVV.

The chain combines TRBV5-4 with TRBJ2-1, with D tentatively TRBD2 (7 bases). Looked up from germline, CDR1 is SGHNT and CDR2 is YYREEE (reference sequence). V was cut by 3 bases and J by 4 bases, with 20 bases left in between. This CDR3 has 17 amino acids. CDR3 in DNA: TGTGCCAGCAGCTGGGAGGGGGGGCGGAGGGCATACAATGAGCAGTTCTTC. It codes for CASSWEGGRRAYNEQFF.

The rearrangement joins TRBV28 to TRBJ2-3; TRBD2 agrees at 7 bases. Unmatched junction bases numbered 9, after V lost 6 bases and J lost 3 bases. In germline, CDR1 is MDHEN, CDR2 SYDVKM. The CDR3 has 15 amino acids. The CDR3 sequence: CASSTSDLGTDTQYF. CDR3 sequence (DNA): TGTGCCAGCAGCACTAGCGATTTGGGTACAGATACGCAGTATTTT.

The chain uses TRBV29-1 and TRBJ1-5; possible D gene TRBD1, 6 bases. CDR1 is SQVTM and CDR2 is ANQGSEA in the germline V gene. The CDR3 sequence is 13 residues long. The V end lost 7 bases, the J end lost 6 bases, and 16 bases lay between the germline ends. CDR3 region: CSGVTGTGQPQHF. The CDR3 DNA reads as TGCAGCGGTGTGACAGGAACGGGTCAGCCCCAGCATTTT.

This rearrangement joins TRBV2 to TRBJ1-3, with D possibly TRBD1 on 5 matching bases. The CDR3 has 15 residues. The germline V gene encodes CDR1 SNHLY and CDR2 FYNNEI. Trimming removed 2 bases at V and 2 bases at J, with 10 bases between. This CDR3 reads CASSESRVPGNTIYF. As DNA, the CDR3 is TGTGCCAGCAGTGAATCCAGGGTCCCTGGAAACACCATATATTTT.

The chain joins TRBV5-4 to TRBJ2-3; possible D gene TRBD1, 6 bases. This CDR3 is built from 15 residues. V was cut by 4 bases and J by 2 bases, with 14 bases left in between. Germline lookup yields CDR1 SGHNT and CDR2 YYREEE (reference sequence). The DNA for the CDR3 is TGTGCCAGCAGCGCCGGACAGCTCCACACAGATACGCAGTATTTT. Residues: CASSAGQLHTDTQYF.

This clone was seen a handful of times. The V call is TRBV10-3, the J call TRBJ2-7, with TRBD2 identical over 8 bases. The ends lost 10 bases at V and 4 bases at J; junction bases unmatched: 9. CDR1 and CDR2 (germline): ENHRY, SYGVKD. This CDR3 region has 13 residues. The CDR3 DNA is TGTGCCACCGGCCCAGCGGGAGATTACGAGCAGTACTTC. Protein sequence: CATGPAGDYEQYF.

CDR3 in amino acids: CASSPQRDSLTDTQYF. CDR3 sequence (DNA): TGTGCCAGCAGCCCACAGCGGGACTCTCTCACAGATACGCAGTATTTT. The chain carries TRBV7-2 and TRBJ2-3; 7 bases map to TRBD2. The V segment lost 5 bases and the J segment 2 bases; nucleotides outside the gene matches: 10. The V gene's germline CDR1 is SGHTA and CDR2 FQGNSA. This CDR3 has 16 amino acids.

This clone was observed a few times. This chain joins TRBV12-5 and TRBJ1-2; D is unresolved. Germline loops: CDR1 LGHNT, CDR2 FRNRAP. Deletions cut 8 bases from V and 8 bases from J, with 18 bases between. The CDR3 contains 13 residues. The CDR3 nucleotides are TGTGCTAGTCGAGTTTCGGAGTTAAGCGGCTACACCTTC. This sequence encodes CASRVSELSGYTF.

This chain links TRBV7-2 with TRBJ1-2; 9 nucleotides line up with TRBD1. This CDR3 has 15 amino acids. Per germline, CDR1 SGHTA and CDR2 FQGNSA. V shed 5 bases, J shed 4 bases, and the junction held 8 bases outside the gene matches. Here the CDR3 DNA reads TGTGCCAGCAGCCGGATGACAGGGGGTGTCTATGGCTACACCTTC. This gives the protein CASSRMTGGVYGYTF.

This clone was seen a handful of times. CDR3 protein: CSVGGPRPYYGYTF. DNA of the CDR3: TGCAGCGTTGGAGGGCCTAGACCCTATTATGGCTACACCTTC. The chain links TRBV29-1 to TRBJ1-2, with D unclear. CDR3 length equals 14 residues. V gave up 4 bases and J gave up 5 bases, with 17 bases separating them. Germline values: CDR1 SQVTM, CDR2 ANQGSEA.